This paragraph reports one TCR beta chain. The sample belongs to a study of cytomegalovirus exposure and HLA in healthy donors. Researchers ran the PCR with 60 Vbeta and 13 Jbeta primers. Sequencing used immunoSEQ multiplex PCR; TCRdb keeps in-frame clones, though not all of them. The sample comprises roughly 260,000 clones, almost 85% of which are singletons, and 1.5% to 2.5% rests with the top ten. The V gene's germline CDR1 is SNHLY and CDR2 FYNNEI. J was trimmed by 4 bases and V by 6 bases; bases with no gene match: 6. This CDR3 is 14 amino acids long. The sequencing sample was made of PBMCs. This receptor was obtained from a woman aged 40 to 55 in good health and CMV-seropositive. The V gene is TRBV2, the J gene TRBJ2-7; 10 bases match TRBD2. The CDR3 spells CASSTRTSGYEQYF. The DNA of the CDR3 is TGTGCCAGCAGCACCAGGACTAGCGGATACGAGCAGTACTTC.